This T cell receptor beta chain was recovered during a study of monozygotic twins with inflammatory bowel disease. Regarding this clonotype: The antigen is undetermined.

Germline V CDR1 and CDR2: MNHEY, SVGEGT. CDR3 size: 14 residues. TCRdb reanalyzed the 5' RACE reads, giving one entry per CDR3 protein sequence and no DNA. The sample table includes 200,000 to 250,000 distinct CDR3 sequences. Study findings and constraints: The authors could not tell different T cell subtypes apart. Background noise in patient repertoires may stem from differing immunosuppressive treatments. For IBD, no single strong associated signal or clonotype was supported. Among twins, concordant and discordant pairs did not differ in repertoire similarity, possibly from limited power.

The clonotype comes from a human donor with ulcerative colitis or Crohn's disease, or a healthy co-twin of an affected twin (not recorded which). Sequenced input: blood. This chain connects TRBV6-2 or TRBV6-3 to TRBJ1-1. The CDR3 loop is CASRNAGGGTEAFF.